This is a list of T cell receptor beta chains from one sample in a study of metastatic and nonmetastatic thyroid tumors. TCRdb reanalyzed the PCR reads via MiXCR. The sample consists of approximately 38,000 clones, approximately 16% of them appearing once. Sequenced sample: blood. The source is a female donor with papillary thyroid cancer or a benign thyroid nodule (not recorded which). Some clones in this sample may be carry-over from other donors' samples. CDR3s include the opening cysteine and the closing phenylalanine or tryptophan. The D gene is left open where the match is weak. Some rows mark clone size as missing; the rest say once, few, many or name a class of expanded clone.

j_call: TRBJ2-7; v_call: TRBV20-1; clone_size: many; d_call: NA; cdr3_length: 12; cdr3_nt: TGCAGTGCTATCTATGTTGACTACGAGCAGTACTTC; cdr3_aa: CSAIYVDYEQYF
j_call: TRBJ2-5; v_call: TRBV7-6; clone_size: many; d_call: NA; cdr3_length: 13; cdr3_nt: TGTGCCAGCAGCTTCTCAGGGTGGGAGACCCAGTACTTC; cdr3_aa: CASSFSGWETQYF
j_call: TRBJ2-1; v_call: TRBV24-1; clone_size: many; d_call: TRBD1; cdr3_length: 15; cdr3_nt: TGTGCCACCAGTGATGTCCGAGGACAGGGAACTGAGCAGTTCTTC; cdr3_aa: CATSDVRGQGTEQFF
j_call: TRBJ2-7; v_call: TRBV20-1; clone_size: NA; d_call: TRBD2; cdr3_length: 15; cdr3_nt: TGCAGTGCTAGAGACGTTGCGAGCGGGGGGTACGAGCAGTACTTC; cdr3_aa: CSARDVASGGYEQYF
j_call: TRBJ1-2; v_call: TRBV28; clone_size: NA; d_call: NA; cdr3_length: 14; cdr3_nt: TGTGCCAGTACGGGTGCAGGGAATCGGTATGGCTACACCTTC; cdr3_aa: CASTGAGNRYGYTF
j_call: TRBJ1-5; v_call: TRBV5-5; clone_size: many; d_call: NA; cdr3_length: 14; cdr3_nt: TGTGCCAGCAGCTTCGGCCTTAGCAATCAGCCCCAGCATTTT; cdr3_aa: CASSFGLSNQPQHF
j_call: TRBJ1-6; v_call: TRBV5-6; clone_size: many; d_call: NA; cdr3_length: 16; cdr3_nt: TGTGCCAGCAGCTTTAGGGGGGCGAAGGGAAATTCACCCCTCCACTTT; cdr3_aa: CASSFRGAKGNSPLHF
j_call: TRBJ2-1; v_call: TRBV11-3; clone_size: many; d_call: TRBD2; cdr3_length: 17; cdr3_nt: TGTGCCAGCAGCTTAGGTTTTAGCGGGGGTCCCTACAATGAGCAGTTCTTC; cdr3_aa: CASSLGFSGGPYNEQFF
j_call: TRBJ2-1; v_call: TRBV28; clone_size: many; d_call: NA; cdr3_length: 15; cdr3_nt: TGTGCCAGCAGTTTAAAAGGCGGGTTTGCCAATGAGCAGTTCTTC; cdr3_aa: CASSLKGGFANEQFF
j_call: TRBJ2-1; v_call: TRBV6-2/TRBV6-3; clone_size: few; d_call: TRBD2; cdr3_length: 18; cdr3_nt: TGTGCCAGCAGTTACGATGCCATGGGGGGGAGCTCCTACAATGAGCAGTTCTTC; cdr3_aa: CASSYDAMGGSSYNEQFF
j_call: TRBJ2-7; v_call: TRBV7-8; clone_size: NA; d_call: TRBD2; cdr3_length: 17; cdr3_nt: TGTGCCAGCAGCCTGAGGACTAGCGGTAGGTATTTCTACGAGCAGTACTTC; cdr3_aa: CASSLRTSGRYFYEQYF
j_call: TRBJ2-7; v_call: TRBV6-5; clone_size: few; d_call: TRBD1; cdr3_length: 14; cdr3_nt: TGTGCCAGCAGTTACCAGGGTGGGACAGGTAATAAGTACTTC; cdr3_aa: CASSYQGGTGNKYF
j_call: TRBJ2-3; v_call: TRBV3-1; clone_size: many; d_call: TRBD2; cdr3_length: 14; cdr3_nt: TGTGCCAGCAGCCGACTAGCGAGCACAGATACGCAGTATTTT; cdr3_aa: CASSRLASTDTQYF
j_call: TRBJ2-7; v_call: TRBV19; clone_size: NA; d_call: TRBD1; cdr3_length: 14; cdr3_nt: TGTGCTAGTAGTATATGGACAGGGTTCTGTGAGCAGTACTTC; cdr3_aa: CASSIWTGFCEQYF
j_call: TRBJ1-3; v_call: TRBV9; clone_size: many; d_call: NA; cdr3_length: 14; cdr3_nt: TGTGCCAGCAGCCCTCAAGCCTACGGGAACACCATATATTTT; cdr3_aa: CASSPQAYGNTIYF
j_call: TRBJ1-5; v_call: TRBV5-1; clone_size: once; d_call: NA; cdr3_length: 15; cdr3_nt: TGCGCCAGCAGCTTGGACCCCTGCGGCAATCATCCCCAGCATTTT; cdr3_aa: CASSLDPCGNHPQHF
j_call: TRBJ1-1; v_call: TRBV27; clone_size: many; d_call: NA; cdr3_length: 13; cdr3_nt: TGTGCCAGCAGTTCCATGGGGGGCACTGAAGCTTTCTTT; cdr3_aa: CASSSMGGTEAFF
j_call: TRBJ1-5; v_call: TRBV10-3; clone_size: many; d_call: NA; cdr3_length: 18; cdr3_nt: TGTGCCATCAGTGAGTCGAAGTACGACGGGGCACGCAATCAGCCCCAGCATTTT; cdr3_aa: CAISESKYDGARNQPQHF
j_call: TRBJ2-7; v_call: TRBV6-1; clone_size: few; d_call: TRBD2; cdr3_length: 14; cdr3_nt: TGTGCCAGCAGTAGCTTAGCGGGGCTTTACGAGCAGTACTTT; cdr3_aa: CASSSLAGLYEQYF
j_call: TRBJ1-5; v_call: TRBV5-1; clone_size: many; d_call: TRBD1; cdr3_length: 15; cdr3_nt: TGCGCCAGCAGCCGGGACAGGGGGAGAGGGCAGCCCCAGCATTTT; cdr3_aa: CASSRDRGRGQPQHF
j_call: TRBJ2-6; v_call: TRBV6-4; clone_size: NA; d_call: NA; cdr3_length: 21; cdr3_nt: TGTGCCAGCTTCGGTTCCCAGAGTGTGCTGCTCGTCCTCTTGGGGGCCAACGTCCTGACTTTC; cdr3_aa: CASFGSQSVLLVLLGANVLTF
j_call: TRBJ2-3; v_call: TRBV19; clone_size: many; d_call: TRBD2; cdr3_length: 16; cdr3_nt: TGTGCCAGTAGTATAGGCGCTAGCGGGAGAACAGATACGCAGTATTTT; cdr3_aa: CASSIGASGRTDTQYF
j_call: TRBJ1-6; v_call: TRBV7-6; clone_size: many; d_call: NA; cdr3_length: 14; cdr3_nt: TGTGCCAGCAGCCCTGCCCAGGGTAACTCACCCCTCCACTTT; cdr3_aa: CASSPAQGNSPLHF
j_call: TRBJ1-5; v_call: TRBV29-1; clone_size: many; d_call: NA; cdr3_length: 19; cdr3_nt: TGCAGCGTTGAAGATCGGGGTGTATTTCAGGGCAATAGCAATCAGCCCCAGCATTTT; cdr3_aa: CSVEDRGVFQGNSNQPQHF
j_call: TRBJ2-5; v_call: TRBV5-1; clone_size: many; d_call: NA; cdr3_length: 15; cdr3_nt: TGCGCCAGCAGCTCGGGAGACCGCGAGAGGGAGACCCAGTACTTC; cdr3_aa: CASSSGDRERETQYF
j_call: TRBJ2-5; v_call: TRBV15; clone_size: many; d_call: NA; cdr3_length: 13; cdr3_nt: TGTGCCACCAGCAGGGACAGATGGGAGACCCAGTACTTC; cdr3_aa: CATSRDRWETQYF
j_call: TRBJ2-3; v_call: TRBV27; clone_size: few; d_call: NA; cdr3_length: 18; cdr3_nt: TGTGCCAGCAGAGATCGGGTTGGTCTGGGGGGCCGGGCAGATACGCAGTATTTT; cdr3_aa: CASRDRVGLGGRADTQYF
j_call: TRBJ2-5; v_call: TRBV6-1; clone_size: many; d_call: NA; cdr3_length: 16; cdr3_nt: TGTGCCAGCAGTGAAGGAAGAGGGGTCGGTCAAGAGACCCAGTACTTC; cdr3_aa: CASSEGRGVGQETQYF
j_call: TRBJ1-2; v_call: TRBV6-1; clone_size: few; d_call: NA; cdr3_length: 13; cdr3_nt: TGTGCCAGCAGTAACCCGGGGGGACATGGCTACACCTTC; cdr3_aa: CASSNPGGHGYTF
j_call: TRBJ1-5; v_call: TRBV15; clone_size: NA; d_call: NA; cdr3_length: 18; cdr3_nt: TGCGCCACCAGCAGAGATCGTGGAAGGTTGGAAGGCAATCAGCCCCAGCATTTT; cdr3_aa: CATSRDRGRLEGNQPQHF
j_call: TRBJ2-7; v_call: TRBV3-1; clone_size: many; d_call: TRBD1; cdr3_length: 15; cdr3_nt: TGTGCCAGCAGCCCCGGGACAGGGATAACCTACGAGCAGTACTTC; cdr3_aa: CASSPGTGITYEQYF
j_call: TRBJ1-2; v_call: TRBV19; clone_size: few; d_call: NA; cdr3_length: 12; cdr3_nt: TGTGCCAGTAGTATCAGGGAGGATGGCTACACCTTC; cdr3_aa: CASSIREDGYTF
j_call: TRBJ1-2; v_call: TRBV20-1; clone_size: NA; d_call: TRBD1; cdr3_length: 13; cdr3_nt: TGCAGTGCGAGATCCGGACAGGTGGGAGGCTACACCTTC; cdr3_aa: CSARSGQVGGYTF
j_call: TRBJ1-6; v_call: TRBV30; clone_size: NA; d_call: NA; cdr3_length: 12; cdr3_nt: TGTGCCTGGAGTGTGGAGGGGGCACCCCTCCACTTT; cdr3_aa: CAWSVEGAPLHF
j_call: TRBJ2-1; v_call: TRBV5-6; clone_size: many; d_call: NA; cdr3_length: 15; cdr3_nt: TGTGCCAGCAGCTTTGGGGACTCCCCCTACTATGAGCAGTTCTTC; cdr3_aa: CASSFGDSPYYEQFF
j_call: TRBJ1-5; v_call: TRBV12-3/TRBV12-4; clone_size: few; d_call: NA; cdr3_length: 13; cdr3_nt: TGTGCCAGCAGAAGACAGAGCAATCAGCCCCAGCATTTT; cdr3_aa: CASRRQSNQPQHF